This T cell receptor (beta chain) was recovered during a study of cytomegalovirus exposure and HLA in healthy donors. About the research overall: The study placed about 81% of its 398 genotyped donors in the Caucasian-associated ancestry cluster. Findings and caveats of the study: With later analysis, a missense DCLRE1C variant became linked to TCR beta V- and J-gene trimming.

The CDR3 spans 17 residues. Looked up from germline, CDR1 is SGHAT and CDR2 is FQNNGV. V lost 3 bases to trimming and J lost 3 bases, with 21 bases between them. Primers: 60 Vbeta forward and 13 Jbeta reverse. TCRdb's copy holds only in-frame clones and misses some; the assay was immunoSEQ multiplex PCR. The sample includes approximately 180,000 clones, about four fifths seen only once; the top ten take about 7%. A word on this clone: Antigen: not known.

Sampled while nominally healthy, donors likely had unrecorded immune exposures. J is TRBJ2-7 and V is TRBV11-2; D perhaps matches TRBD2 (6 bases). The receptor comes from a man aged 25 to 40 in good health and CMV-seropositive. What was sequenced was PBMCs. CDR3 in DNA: TGTGCCAGCAGCTTGGCCGGTGGGGGGATCAGTGGCTACGAGCAGTACTTC. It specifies CASSLAGGGISGYEQYF. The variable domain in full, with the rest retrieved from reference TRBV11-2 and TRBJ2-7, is EAGVAQSPRYKIIEKRQSVAFWCNPISGHATLYWYQQILGQGPKLLIQFQNNGVVDDSQLPKDRFSAERLKGVDSTLKIQPAKLEDSAVYLCASSLAGGGISGYEQYFGPGTRLTVT.